Below, 20 T cell receptor beta chains from the same sample are listed, as sequenced in a study of blood T cell repertoires in COVID-19. Clones were read by immunoSEQ multiplex PCR, and TCRdb kept only the in-frame ones, dropping some. Found here are more than 150,000 clones, approximately 81% of them singletons; the top ten hold 13% to 15%. The sequenced sample was peripheral blood. All receptors come from a man younger than 30 with active or convalescent COVID-19.

CDR3 residues: CSASIGRDTTQYF. The CDR3 nucleotides are TGCAGTGCTAGTATAGGTCGGGATACGACCCAGTACTTC. The J gene is TRBJ2-5, the V gene TRBV20-1, with D tentatively TRBD2 (5 bases). Trimming stripped 3 bases from V and 7 bases from J, with 15 bases between. The CDR3 consists of 13 residues. Per the germline V gene, CDR1 is DFQATT and CDR2 is SNEGSKA (reference sequence).

There are a few counts of this clone. J is TRBJ2-5 and V is TRBV3-1 (or the pseudogene TRBV3-2); possibly TRBD2 for D (5 bases). The germline V gene has CDR1 LGHDT and CDR2 YNNKEL (reference sequence). The CDR3 consists of 18 residues. The ends were cut back, 0 bases at V and 5 bases at J, with 22 bases in the middle. The CDR3 sequence is CASSQDVVRWRVSETQYF. As DNA, the CDR3 is TGTGCCAGCAGCCAAGACGTTGTGCGTTGGCGGGTATCGGAGACCCAGTACTTC.

V and J are TRBV9 and TRBJ1-1, with D hard to call. The CDR3 sequence is 15 residues long. Germline CDR1 reads SGDLS; CDR2 reads YYNGEE. V was cut by 3 bases and J by 1 base, with 13 bases left in between. CDR3 nucleotide sequence: TGTGCCAGCAGCGCCTCCTGGGCGGGGAACACTGAAGCTTTCTTT. Protein: CASSASWAGNTEAFF. Filled out from reference TRBV9 and TRBJ1-1, the complete variable domain reads DSGVTQTPKHLITATGQRVTLRCSPRSGDLSVYWYQQSLDQGLQFLIQYYNGEERAKGNILERFSAQQFPDLHSELNLSSLELGDSALYFCASSASWAGNTEAFFGQGTRLTVV.

CDR3 bases: TGTGCCAGCAGCGCCCCCGGGGAAGATGAAAAACTGTTTTTT. Amino acids: CASSAPGEDEKLFF. The chain uses TRBV9 and TRBJ1-4; no reliable D call. Germline values: CDR1 SGDLS, CDR2 YYNGEE. Deletions cut 3 bases from V and 6 bases from J, with 12 bases between. CDR3 size: 14 residues.

The rearrangement uses TRBV7-2 and TRBJ2-1, with 8 bases that match TRBD2. This CDR3 contains 15 residues. After removal of 5 bases from V and 9 bases from J, the junction contained 12 bases not matched to a gene. Germline-derived CDR1 and CDR2 are SGHTA and FQGNSA. CDR3 in amino acids: CASSPVTGSGSEQFF. DNA for the CDR3: TGTGCCAGCAGCCCCGTCACCGGGAGCGGGAGTGAGCAGTTCTTC.

The chain joins TRBV7-9 to TRBJ1-1; 8 positions agree with TRBD1. This CDR3 region has 13 residues. Germline V gene lookup returns CDR1 SEHNR and CDR2 FQNEAQ (reference sequence). The ends lost 10 bases at V and 3 bases at J; junction bases unmatched: 7. The DNA for the CDR3 is TGTGCCATCGCGCAGGGGGCAGACACTGAAGCTTTCTTT. Translating it yields CAIAQGADTEAFF.

This sequence joins TRBV19 and TRBJ2-7; D may be TRBD1 (6 bases). Trimming cost V 6 bases and J 0 bases, with 12 bases left between them. Germline CDR1 and CDR2: LNHDA and SQIVND (reference sequence). This CDR3 has 14 residues. CDR3 sequence: CASSGQRTSYEQYF. In DNA, the CDR3 is TGTGCCAGTAGCGGACAGCGTACCTCCTACGAGCAGTACTTC.

The chain carries TRBV28 and TRBJ1-1; a possible D gene is TRBD1 (5 bases). The CDR3 is made up of 12 amino acids. The germline gives CDR1 MDHEN, CDR2 SYDVKM. Trimming shortened V by 3 bases and J by 13 bases, and 15 bases separated the two germline ends. CDR3 region: CASSFRGTGVFF. The DNA of the CDR3 is TGTGCCAGCAGTTTTCGCGGGACCGGAGTTTTCTTT. Supplemented by reference TRBV28 and TRBJ1-1, the full variable domain reads DVKVTQSSRYLVKRTGEKVFLECVQDMDHENMFWYRQDPGLGLRLIYFSYDVKMKEKGDIPEGYSVSREKKERFSLILESASTNQTSMYLCASSFRGTGVFFGQGTRLTVV.

This rearrangement joins TRBV27 to TRBJ2-3; 7 bases map to TRBD2. The germline CDR1 and CDR2 sequences are MNHEY and SMNVEV (reference sequence). This CDR3 comprises 14 residues. The V gene end was trimmed by 3 bases and the J gene end by 4 bases; junction bases not matched to a gene: 4. CDR3 amino acids: CASSLERGSDTQYF. CDR3 DNA sequence: TGTGCCAGCAGTTTGGAGCGGGGTTCAGATACGCAGTATTTT.

The chain is built from TRBV19 and TRBJ2-2; the D gene is possibly TRBD2 (5 bases). Germline CDR1 is LNHDA and CDR2 is SQIVND (reference sequence). Between the trimmed V and J ends, which lost 3 bases and 0 bases, there was a span of 8 bases. This CDR3 has 15 amino acids. The CDR3 is CASSIELANTGELFF. CDR3 bases: TGTGCCAGTAGTATTGAACTAGCGAACACCGGGGAGCTGTTTTTT. The entire variable domain, with the rest obtained from reference TRBV19 and TRBJ2-2, is as follows: DGGITQSPKYLFRKEGQNVTLSCEQNLNHDAMYWYRQDPGQGLRLIYYSQIVNDFQKGDIAEGYSVSREKKESFPLTVTSAQKNPTAFYLCASSIELANTGELFFGEGSRLTVL.

The chain has TRBV6-2 or TRBV6-3 and TRBJ2-1; 8 bases fit TRBD2. V lost 3 bases to trimming and J lost 4 bases; unmatched junction nucleotides: 11. The CDR3 has 17 amino acids. Per germline, CDR1 MNHEY and CDR2 SVGEGT. The CDR3, as DNA: TGTGCCAGCAGTTATGTTCTAGCGGGCTTAGGGTACAATGAGCAGTTCTTC. As protein: CASSYVLAGLGYNEQFF.

In regard to this clone: Additional DNA sequences in this sample encode the identical CDR3. The rearrangement uses TRBV28 and TRBJ1-2; possible D gene TRBD1, 6 bases. The V end lost 6 bases, the J end lost 1 base, and 9 bases lay between the germline ends. This CDR3 spans 13 amino acids. Looked up from germline, CDR1 is MDHEN and CDR2 is SYDVKM. CDR3 loop: CASSPGVNYGYTF. As DNA, the CDR3 is TGTGCCAGCAGCCCAGGGGTTAACTATGGCTACACCTTC.

The chain carries TRBV6-5 and TRBJ1-2, with D maybe TRBD1 (5 bases). The CDR3 consists of 15 residues. In germline, CDR1 is MNHEY, CDR2 SVGAGI. V was clipped by 6 bases and J by 5 bases, with 19 bases between them. This CDR3 reads CASSPLPDRPYGYTF. For the CDR3, the DNA is TGTGCCAGCAGCCCCCTACCAGACAGACCTTATGGCTACACCTTC.

The genes are TRBV11-2 and TRBJ1-1; 9 positions match TRBD1. Germline V lookup: CDR1 SGHAT, CDR2 FQNNGV. Trimming cost V 5 bases and J 3 bases; bases outside gene matches: 10. The length of the CDR3 is 16 residues. The DNA for the CDR3 is TGTGCCAGCAGCCCCGGGACAGGGCGAGCCCACACTGAAGCTTTCTTT. Amino acids: CASSPGTGRAHTEAFF.

The genes are TRBV14 and TRBJ2-3; TRBD2 is a possible D gene (5 bases). Deletions cut 0 bases from V and 5 bases from J, with 15 bases between. Looked up from germline, CDR1 is SGHDN and CDR2 is FVKESK. This CDR3 comprises 16 residues. The DNA of the CDR3 is TGTGCCAGCAGCCAAGATTGGACTGGGCTAATAGATACGCAGTATTTT. Translated, it gives CASSQDWTGLIDTQYF.

This clone has only one observation. The chain links TRBV5-4 to TRBJ2-3; 8 bases align to TRBD1. CDR1 and CDR2 from the germline V gene are SGHNT and YYREEE (reference sequence). With 0 bases clipped from V and 4 bases from J, the junction kept 7 bases outside the gene matches. The length of the CDR3 is 16 residues. The CDR3 DNA is TGTGCCAGCAGCTTGGATCAGGGGGCGAGAGCAGATACGCAGTATTTT. It codes for CASSLDQGARADTQYF.

The chain couples TRBV10-3 to TRBJ1-5; D unresolved. This CDR3 has 14 amino acids. Trimming stripped 3 bases from V and 3 bases from J, with 9 bases between. In germline, CDR1 is ENHRY, CDR2 SYGVKD. The CDR3 reads CAISDPGSNQPQHF. As DNA, the CDR3 is TGTGCCATCAGTGACCCCGGTTCCAATCAGCCCCAGCATTTT.

The chain combines TRBV19 with TRBJ2-5, with a possible D match to TRBD1 (6 bases). The CDR3 is 14 amino acids. V gave up 1 base and J gave up 4 bases, with 10 bases separating them. The germline CDR1 and CDR2 sequences are LNHDA and SQIVND (reference sequence). CDR3 amino acids: CASSIGGGRETQYF. CDR3 coding DNA: TGTGCCAGTAGTATAGGAGGGGGACGAGAGACCCAGTACTTC.

To note about this clone: The sample carries other DNA sequences with the same CDR3. This chain uses TRBV3-1 (or the pseudogene TRBV3-2) with TRBJ2-3, with 8 positions matching TRBD2. The CDR3 loop spans 14 amino acids. CDR1 and CDR2 from the germline V gene are LGHDT and YNNKEL (reference sequence). Trimming took 1 base from V and 6 from J; bases not matched to a gene: 3. CDR3 residues: CASSQAGGPDTQYF. The CDR3 bases are TGTGCCAGCAGCCAAGCGGGGGGGCCGGATACGCAGTATTTT.

The chain has TRBV28 and TRBJ1-2, with D perhaps matching TRBD1 (5 bases). Trimming cost V 8 bases and J 0 bases, with 7 bases left between them. Germline CDR1 MDHEN, CDR2 SYDVKM. CDR3 length: 12 residues. The CDR3: CASQGANYGYTF. CDR3 sequence (DNA): TGTGCCAGCCAAGGGGCTAACTATGGCTACACCTTC.